Following are 29 T cell receptor beta chains from one sample sequenced in a study of shared clonotypes between healthy human individuals. Using immunoSEQ multiplex PCR, the repertoire was profiled, and TCRdb retains in-frame clones only, with some absent. The table shows 650,000 to 750,000 clones, with more than 70% occurring only once. Sequenced material: memory CD4+ T cells sorted from blood. Subset specified: CD45RA-negative fraction. Source of these receptors: a woman aged 30 to 39 in good health.

This clone was recorded a few times. The rearrangement joins TRBV19 to TRBJ1-1; 8 nucleotides align to TRBD1. The germline V gene encodes CDR1 LNHDA and CDR2 SQIVND (reference sequence). The CDR3 is made up of 17 amino acids. J gave up 5 bases and V 3 bases, and 14 bases lay outside the gene matches. The CDR3 DNA is TGTGCCAGTAGTATGATCCCCCCCGGACAGGGCGGAACTGAAGCTTTCTTT. The encoded protein is CASSMIPPGQGGTEAFF.

This chain uses TRBV5-1 with TRBJ1-2; D not resolved. V lost 4 bases, J lost 4 bases, and 17 bases lay in between. The V gene's germline CDR1 is SGHRS and CDR2 YFSETQ. The length of the CDR3 is 15 residues. The DNA of the CDR3 is TGCGCCAGCAGCCCGGATCGGGATAGTAGCTATGGCTACACCTTC. This sequence encodes CASSPDRDSSYGYTF.

This clone has only one observation. The likely explanation is a read error, given a far larger clone one base away. This sequence joins TRBV2 and TRBJ1-1; 7 bases line up with TRBD1. Germline CDR1 SNHLY, CDR2 FYNNEI. This CDR3 has 13 residues. V lost 3 bases, J lost 3 bases, and 1 base stayed unmatched. DNA for the CDR3: TGTGCCAGCAGTGACAGGGGGGACACTGAAGCTTTCTTT. Encoded protein: CASSDRGDTEAFF.

This clone was observed a few times. The rearrangement joins TRBV28 to TRBJ2-1; 10 bases align to TRBD1. Per the germline V gene, CDR1 is MDHEN and CDR2 is SYDVKM. The CDR3 length is 15 residues. V trimming: 6 bases; J trimming: 7 bases; junction bases outside the gene matches: 9. The CDR3 DNA sequence: TGTGCCAGCAGGGATTCCGGGACAGGGGTTAATGAGCAGTTCTTC. Translated: CASRDSGTGVNEQFF.

The J gene is TRBJ2-1, the V gene TRBV4-2; no definite D call. CDR1 and CDR2 from the germline V gene are LGHNA and YNFKEQ. This CDR3 region has 11 residues. The V end was cut by 0 bases, the J end by 9 bases, with 3 bases between. CDR3 amino acids: CASSQEVEQFF. The CDR3 region has the DNA TGTGCCAGCAGCCAAGAAGTTGAGCAGTTCTTC.

This sequence joins TRBV10-3 and TRBJ2-7; D is perhaps TRBD2 (6 bases). This CDR3 is 13 amino acids long. Trimming removed 6 bases from V and 1 base from J, with 10 bases in between. Germline V gene lookup returns CDR1 ENHRY and CDR2 SYGVKD. The chain's CDR3 is CAISPGTSYEQYF. The CDR3 DNA follows: TGTGCCATCAGCCCCGGGACTTCCTACGAGCAGTACTTC.

The rearrangement uses TRBV30 and TRBJ2-6, with 14 positions matching TRBD2. CDR3 length equals 17 residues. Germline V gives CDR1 GTSNPN, CDR2 SVGIG (reference sequence). Trimming removed 6 bases from V and 2 bases from J; junction bases left unmatched: 6. Written as DNA, the CDR3 is TGTGCCTGCCCCGGGACTAGCGGGAGAGCTGGGGCCAACGTCCTGACTTTC. Translating gives CACPGTSGRAGANVLTF.

V and J are TRBV27 and TRBJ2-1; D not certain. Germline CDR1 and CDR2: MNHEY and SMNVEV (reference sequence). V lost 5 bases and J 0 bases, leaving 14 bases between the germline ends. The CDR3 totals 16 residues. CDR3 protein: CASSTRARSSYNEQFF. The CDR3 DNA follows: TGTGCCAGCAGTACTCGAGCGAGAAGCTCCTACAATGAGCAGTTCTTC.

The rearrangement joins TRBV6-6 to TRBJ1-5; the D gene is possibly TRBD1 (6 bases). Germline CDR1 MNHNY, CDR2 SVGAGI (reference sequence). V was trimmed by 5 bases and J by 6 bases, leaving 14 bases between them. The CDR3 sequence is 14 residues long. In nucleotides, the CDR3 is TGTGCCAGCAGTAACGAGGGGGGGGGTCAGCCCCAGCATTTT. Amino acid sequence: CASSNEGGGQPQHF.

V is TRBV11-3 and J is TRBJ1-1; perhaps TRBD1 as D (5 bases). Germline CDR1 is SGHNT and CDR2 is YENEEA. The CDR3 has 14 residues. The V gene lost 4 bases and the J gene lost 3 bases, with 12 bases spanning the gap. CDR3 amino acids: CASSSGPLYTEAFF. In DNA form, the CDR3 reads TGTGCCAGCAGCTCGGGACCTCTTTACACTGAAGCTTTCTTT.

The chain is built from TRBV11-2 and TRBJ2-3, with a tentative D call TRBD1 (5 bases). In germline, CDR1 is SGHAT, CDR2 FQNNGV. The CDR3 has 15 residues. Trimming shortened V by 3 bases and J by 4 bases, and 14 bases separated the two germline ends. In nucleotides, the CDR3 is TGTGCCAGCAGCTTTTATAGGGGCTCGGCAGATACGCAGTATTTT. Protein product: CASSFYRGSADTQYF.

V is TRBV2 and J is TRBJ1-1, with D unresolved. With 5 bases removed from V and 2 bases from J, the gap between germline ends came to 9 bases. The CDR3 totals 13 residues. The germline gives CDR1 SNHLY, CDR2 FYNNEI. CDR3 nucleotides: TGTGCCAGCAGTATGCAAATAAACACTGAAGCTTTCTTT. Translation gives CASSMQINTEAFF. The full variable domain, its missing parts supplied by reference TRBV2 and TRBJ1-1, is EPEVTQTPSHQVTQMGQEVILRCVPISNHLYFYWYRQILGQKVEFLVSFYNNEISEKSEIFDDQFSVERPDGSNFTLKIRSTKLEDSAMYFCASSMQINTEAFFGQGTRLTVV.

The chain links TRBV6-1 to TRBJ1-1; 8 bases map to TRBD1. The junction had 10 bases not matched to a gene; V was cut back by 4 bases and J by 3 bases. CDR1 is MNHNS and CDR2 is SASEGT in the germline V gene. The CDR3 runs to 16 residues. CDR3 in amino acids: CASSASPGQGHTEAFF. In nucleotides, the CDR3 is TGTGCCAGCAGTGCGTCCCCTGGACAGGGCCACACTGAAGCTTTCTTT.

This clone was recorded many times. The chain couples TRBV19 to TRBJ2-1, with 8 bases fitting TRBD1. The V gene's germline CDR1 is LNHDA and CDR2 SQIVND (reference sequence). This CDR3 is built from 14 residues. The J segment lost 9 bases and the V segment lost 6 bases, leaving 10 bases of the junction unmatched. This CDR3 reads CASRDHQGAGEQFF. The CDR3 coding sequence is TGTGCCAGTAGAGATCATCAGGGGGCCGGTGAGCAGTTCTTC.

The V call is TRBV28, the J call TRBJ2-7; D gene ambiguous. From germline, CDR1 is MDHEN and CDR2 SYDVKM. The length of the CDR3 is 14 residues. The V end was cut by 7 bases, the J end by 2 bases, with 15 bases between. The CDR3 DNA reads as TGTGCCAGCATTGAACAAGGCGGACCCTACGAGCAGTACTTC. The encoded protein is CASIEQGGPYEQYF. The full variable domain, rest sourced from reference TRBV28 and TRBJ2-7, is DVKVTQSSRYLVKRTGEKVFLECVQDMDHENMFWYRQDPGLGLRLIYFSYDVKMKEKGDIPEGYSVSREKKERFSLILESASTNQTSMYLCASIEQGGPYEQYFGPGTRLTVT.

The V and J genes are TRBV6-1 and TRBJ1-1, with D possibly being TRBD1 (6 bases). V gave up 2 bases and J gave up 5 bases, with 12 bases separating them. The V gene's germline CDR1 is MNHNS and CDR2 SASEGT. The CDR3 has 14 amino acids. The CDR3: CASSERGGSTEAFF. As DNA, the CDR3 is TGTGCCAGCAGTGAAAGAGGGGGGAGTACTGAAGCTTTCTTT.

J is TRBJ2-5 and V is TRBV5-6; perhaps D is TRBD1 or TRBD2 (6 bases each). The V and J ends lost 4 bases and 5 bases respectively, with 15 bases between them. The germline V gene encodes CDR1 SGHDT and CDR2 YYEEEE. CDR3 length: 14 amino acids. The DNA for the CDR3 is TGTGCCAGCAGCCCACTCGGGGGCGAGGAGACCCAGTACTTC. It encodes CASSPLGGEETQYF.

The chain links TRBV5-4 to TRBJ1-2; no definite D call. CDR1 SGHNT and CDR2 YYREEE come from the germline V gene (reference sequence). V lost 1 base to trimming and J lost 6 bases, with 7 bases between them. CDR3 length: 12 amino acids. Here the CDR3 DNA reads TGTGCCAGCAGCTTGTCTGGCCATGGCTACACCTTC. This translates into CASSLSGHGYTF.

This sequence joins TRBV30 and TRBJ2-5, with D perhaps matching TRBD1 or TRBD2 (5 bases each). With the DNA end fitting TRBJ2-7 better, the J assignment may be wrong. Germline lookup yields CDR1 GTSNPN and CDR2 SVGIG (reference sequence). The CDR3 sequence is 13 residues long. The CDR3 loop reads CAWRPGHIYEQYF. Written as DNA, the CDR3 is TGTGCCTGGAGACCGGGGCACATCTACGAGCAGTACTTC.

V gene TRBV6-1 combines with J gene TRBJ2-3, with TRBD2 matching 14 bases. The CDR3 has 16 residues. CDR1 MNHNS and CDR2 SASEGT come from the germline V gene. Trimming took 4 bases from V and 1 from J; bases not matched to a gene: 1. The CDR3 sequence is CASSAGLAGGTDTQYF. CDR3 DNA sequence: TGTGCCAGCAGTGCGGGACTAGCGGGGGGCACAGATACGCAGTATTTT.

This sequence joins TRBV11-2 and TRBJ2-1; 9 bases match TRBD1. The trim removed 5 bases at V and 8 bases at J, leaving 4 bases unmatched. The CDR3 is 13 amino acids. CDR1 and CDR2 (germline): SGHAT, FQNNGV. The CDR3, as DNA: TGTGCCAGCAGCACGGGACAGGGTTATGAGCAGTTCTTC. Translating gives CASSTGQGYEQFF.

Regarding this clone: The junction does not match germline at one end; this may be a read error. The V call is TRBV7-3, the J call TRBJ2-2; D unclear. CDR3 length equals 13 residues. Germline-derived CDR1 and CDR2 are SGHTA and FQGTGA. CDR3 sequence (DNA): TGTGCCAGCAGCGTAACGTGGACCGGGGAGCTGTTTTTT. It translates to CASSVTWTGELFF.

This chain uses TRBV18 with TRBJ2-7; no clear D. CDR1 KGHSH and CDR2 LQKENI come from the germline V gene. CDR3 length: 17 amino acids. Trimming pared 1 base from V and 0 bases from J, leaving 16 bases between. The CDR3 nucleotides read TGTGCCAGCTCACCACTTAATCTGGACGAGAGCTCCTACGAGCAGTACTTC. It yields the protein CASSPLNLDESSYEQYF.

The rearrangement joins TRBV9 to TRBJ2-2; D gene ambiguous. The V gene's germline CDR1 is SGDLS and CDR2 YYNGEE. V was shortened by 4 bases and J by 8 bases, with 9 bases between the two germline ends. The CDR3 consists of 12 residues. The DNA of the CDR3 is TGTGCCAGCAGCCCGTACTCGGGGGAGCTGTTTTTT. It translates to CASSPYSGELFF.

This clone was counted only a few times. The V gene is TRBV5-4, the J gene TRBJ2-5; 8 positions agree with TRBD1. The ends lost 6 bases at V and 5 bases at J; junction bases unmatched: 3. The CDR3 is 12 amino acids. In germline, CDR1 is SGHNT, CDR2 YYREEE (reference sequence). Here the CDR3 reads CASTGQAETQYF. CDR3 sequence (DNA): TGTGCCAGCACGGGACAGGCTGAGACCCAGTACTTC. The full variable domain, completed using reference TRBV5-4 and TRBJ2-5, is ETGVTQSPTHLIKTRGQQVTLRCSSQSGHNTVSWYQQALGQGPQFIFQYYREEENGRGNFPPRFSGLQFPNYSSELNVNALELDDSALYLCASTGQAETQYFGPGTRLLVL.

A few counts support this clone. The chain links TRBV27 to TRBJ2-1; no clear D gene. Germline V lookup: CDR1 MNHEY, CDR2 SMNVEV (reference sequence). CDR3 length equals 16 residues. Trimming removed 5 bases at V and 12 bases at J, with 26 bases between. The CDR3 protein is CASSPMAAAQVVWQFF. The CDR3 DNA sequence: TGTGCCAGCAGTCCCATGGCCGCGGCCCAGGTGGTTTGGCAGTTCTTC.

The chain recombines TRBV6-1 with TRBJ2-1; no clear D gene. The V gene's germline CDR1 is MNHNS and CDR2 SASEGT. The CDR3 is 12 amino acids. Trimming took 7 bases from V and 4 from J, leaving 8 bases between them. DNA for the CDR3: TGTGCCAGCATTACTCAGTACAATGAGCAGTTCTTC. It is translated as CASITQYNEQFF.

The chain employs TRBV30 and TRBJ2-1; 11 nucleotides align to TRBD2. The trim removed 5 bases at V and 4 bases at J, leaving 4 bases unmatched. The CDR3 has 14 residues. The germline CDR1 and CDR2 sequences are GTSNPN and SVGIG (reference sequence). CDR3 sequence (DNA): TGTGCCTGGCAACTAGCGGGAGAGTACAATGAGCAGTTCTTC. Translated, it gives CAWQLAGEYNEQFF.

The genes are TRBV4-2 and TRBJ2-1; 11 positions match TRBD2. The CDR3 spans 14 residues. CDR1 LGHNA and CDR2 YNFKEQ come from the germline V gene. With 5 bases clipped from V and 5 bases from J, the junction kept 2 bases outside the gene matches. CDR3 nucleotide sequence: TGTGCCAGCAGCGGGACTAGCGGAAACAATGAGCAGTTCTTC. It codes for CASSGTSGNNEQFF.